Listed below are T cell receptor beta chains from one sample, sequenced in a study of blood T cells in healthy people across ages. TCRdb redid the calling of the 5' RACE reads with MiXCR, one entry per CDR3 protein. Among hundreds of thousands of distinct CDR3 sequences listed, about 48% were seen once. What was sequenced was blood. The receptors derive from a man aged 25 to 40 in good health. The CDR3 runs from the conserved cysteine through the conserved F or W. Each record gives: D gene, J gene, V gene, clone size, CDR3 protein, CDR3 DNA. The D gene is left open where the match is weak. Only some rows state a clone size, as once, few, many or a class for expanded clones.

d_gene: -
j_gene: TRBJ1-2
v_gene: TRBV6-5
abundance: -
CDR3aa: CASSRQVSYGYTF
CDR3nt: TGTGCCAGCAGTCGACAGGTCTCCTATGGCTACACCTTC

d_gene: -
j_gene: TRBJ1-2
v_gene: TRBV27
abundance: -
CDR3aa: CASSYQGPGYGYTF
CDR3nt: TGTGCCAGCAGTTATCAGGGGCCAGGGTATGGCTACACCTTC

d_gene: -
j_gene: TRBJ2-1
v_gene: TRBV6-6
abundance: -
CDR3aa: CASRFTKGGSNEQFF
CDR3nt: TGTGCCAGCAGGTTTACAAAAGGGGGTAGCAATGAGCAGTTCTTC

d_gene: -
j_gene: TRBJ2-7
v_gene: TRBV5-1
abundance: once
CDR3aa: CASSLEVGQGEQYF
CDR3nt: TGCGCCAGCAGCTTGGAGGTCGGGCAGGGTGAGCAGTACTTC

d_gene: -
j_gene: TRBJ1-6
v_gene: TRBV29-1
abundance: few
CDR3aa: CSVAGVEGSPLHF
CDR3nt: TGCAGCGTTGCGGGAGTTGAGGGCTCACCCCTCCACTTT

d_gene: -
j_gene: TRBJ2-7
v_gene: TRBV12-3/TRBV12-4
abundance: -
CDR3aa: CASRRGGRDEQYF
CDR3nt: TGTGCCAGCAGAAGAGGGGGGCGGGACGAGCAGTACTTC

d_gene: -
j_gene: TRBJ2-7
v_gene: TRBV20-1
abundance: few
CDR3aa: CSAPAGTAHNEQYF
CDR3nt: TGCAGTGCTCCTGCCGGGACGGCGCATAACGAGCAGTACTTC

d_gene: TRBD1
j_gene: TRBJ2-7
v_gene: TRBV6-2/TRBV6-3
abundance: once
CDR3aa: CGSSYPGDRAMGEQYF
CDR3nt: TGTGGCAGCAGTTACCCCGGGGACAGGGCGATGGGCGAGCAGTACTTC

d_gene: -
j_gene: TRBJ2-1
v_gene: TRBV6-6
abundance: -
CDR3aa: CASSYSDYNEQFF
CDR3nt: TGTGCCAGCAGTTACTCGGATTACAATGAGCAGTTCTTC

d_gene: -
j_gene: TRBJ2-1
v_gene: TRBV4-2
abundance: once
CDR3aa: CASSQAGRGGDNEQFF
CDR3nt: TGTGCCAGCAGCCAAGCAGGGCGGGGTGGCGACAATGAGCAGTTCTTC

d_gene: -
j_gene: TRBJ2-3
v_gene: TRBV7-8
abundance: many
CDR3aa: CASRGGGLGEDTQYF
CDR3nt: TGTGCCAGCAGGGGAGGGGGGCTCGGTGAAGATACGCAGTATTTT

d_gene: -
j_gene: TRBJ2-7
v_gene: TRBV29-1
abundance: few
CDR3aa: CSVVRPGSYEQYF
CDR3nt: TGCAGCGTTGTTCGCCCGGGTTCCTACGAGCAGTACTTC

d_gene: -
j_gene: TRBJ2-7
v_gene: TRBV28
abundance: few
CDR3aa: CASTGNYEQYF
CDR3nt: TGTGCCAGCACCGGAAACTACGAGCAGTACTTC

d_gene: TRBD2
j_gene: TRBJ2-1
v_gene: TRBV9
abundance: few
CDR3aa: CASSPYGGTYNEQFF
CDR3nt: TGTGCCAGCAGCCCGTACGGGGGGACCTACAATGAGCAGTTCTTC

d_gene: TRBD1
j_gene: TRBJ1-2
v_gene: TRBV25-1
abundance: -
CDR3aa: CASSESGRGRNGYTF
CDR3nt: TGTGCCAGCAGTGAATCCGGCAGGGGGCGAAATGGCTACACCTTC

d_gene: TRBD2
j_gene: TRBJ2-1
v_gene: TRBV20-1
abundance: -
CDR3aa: CSAILAGERNEQFF
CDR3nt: TGCAGTGCTATTCTAGCGGGGGAAAGGAATGAGCAGTTCTTC

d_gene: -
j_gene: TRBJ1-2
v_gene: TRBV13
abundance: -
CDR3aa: CASSLTGNLSYTF
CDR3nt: TGTGCCAGCAGCCTTACCGGGAACCTAAGCTACACCTTC

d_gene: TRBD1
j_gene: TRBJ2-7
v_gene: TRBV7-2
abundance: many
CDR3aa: CASSRDRGLYEQYF
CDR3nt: TGTGCCAGCAGCCGGGACAGGGGGCTCTACGAGCAGTACTTC

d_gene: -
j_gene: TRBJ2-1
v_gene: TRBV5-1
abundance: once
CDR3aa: CASSLVSPGSPEPLADEQFF
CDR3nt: TGCGCCAGCAGCTTGGTATCGCCAGGGTCACCCGAACCGCTCGCAGATGAGCAGTTCTTC

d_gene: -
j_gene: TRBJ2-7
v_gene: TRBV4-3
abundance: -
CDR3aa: CASSQEWGDPLSYEQYF
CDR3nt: TGCGCCAGCAGCCAAGAGTGGGGGGACCCGCTCTCCTACGAGCAGTACTTC

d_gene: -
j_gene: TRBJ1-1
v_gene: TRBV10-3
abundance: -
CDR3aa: CAISEKGDQNTEAFF
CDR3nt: TGTGCCATCAGTGAAAAGGGGGACCAGAACACTGAAGCTTTCTTT

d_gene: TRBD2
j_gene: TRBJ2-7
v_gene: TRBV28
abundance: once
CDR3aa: CASSPGTSGVEAQYF
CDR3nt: TGTGCCAGCAGTCCCGGGACTAGCGGGGTAGAGGCCCAGTACTTC

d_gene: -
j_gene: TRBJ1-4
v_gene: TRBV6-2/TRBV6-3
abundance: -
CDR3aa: CASSYRLGRNEKLFF
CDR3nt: TGTGCCAGCAGTTACCGTTTGGGCCGTAATGAAAAACTGTTTTTT

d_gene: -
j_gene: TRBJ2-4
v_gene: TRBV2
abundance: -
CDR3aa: CASSSLIPPGGSQYF
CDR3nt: TGTGCCAGCAGTTCCCTGATCCCCCCAGGTGGGAGTCAGTACTTC

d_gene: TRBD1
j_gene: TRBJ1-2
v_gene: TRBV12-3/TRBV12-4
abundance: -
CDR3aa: CASSLDRQGDGYTF
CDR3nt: TGTGCCAGCAGTTTAGATCGACAGGGGGATGGCTACACCTTC

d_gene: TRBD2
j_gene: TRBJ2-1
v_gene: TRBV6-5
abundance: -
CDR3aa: CASSYSGRGGSYNEQFF
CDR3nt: TGTGCCAGCAGTTACTCAGGGCGGGGGGGATCTTACAATGAGCAGTTCTTC

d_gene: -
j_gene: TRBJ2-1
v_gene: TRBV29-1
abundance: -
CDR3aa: CSVAGPSSYNEQFF
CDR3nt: TGCAGCGTTGCGGGGCCGAGTTCCTACAATGAGCAGTTCTTC

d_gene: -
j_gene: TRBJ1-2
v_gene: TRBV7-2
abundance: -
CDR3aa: CASRPSGGVHGYTF
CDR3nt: TGTGCCAGCAGACCCTCGGGGGGGGTGCATGGCTACACCTTC

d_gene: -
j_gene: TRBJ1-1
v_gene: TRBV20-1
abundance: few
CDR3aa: CSARDVTTSEAFF
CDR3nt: TGCAGTGCTAGAGATGTAACGACATCTGAAGCTTTCTTT

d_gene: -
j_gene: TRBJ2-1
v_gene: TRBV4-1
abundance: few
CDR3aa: CASSQAPGPLSYNEQFF
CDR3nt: TGCGCCAGCAGCCAAGCTCCAGGGCCACTCTCCTACAATGAGCAGTTCTTC

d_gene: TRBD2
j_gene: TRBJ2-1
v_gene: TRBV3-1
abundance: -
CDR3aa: CASSQDGRGCNEQFF
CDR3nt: TGTGCCAGCAGCCAAGATGGGCGGGGGTGCAATGAGCAGTTCTTC

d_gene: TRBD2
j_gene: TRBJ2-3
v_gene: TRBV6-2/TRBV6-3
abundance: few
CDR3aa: CASSSRLAGGPNTQYF
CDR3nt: TGTGCCAGCAGTTCACGACTAGCGGGGGGTCCGAATACGCAGTATTTT

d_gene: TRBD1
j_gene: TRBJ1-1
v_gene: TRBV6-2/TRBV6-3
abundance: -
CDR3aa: CASSSRGTGRNTEAFF
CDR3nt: TGTGCCAGCAGTTCGCGTGGGACAGGGAGGAACACTGAAGCTTTCTTT

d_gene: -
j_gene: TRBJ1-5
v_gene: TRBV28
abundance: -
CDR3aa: CASSLGGSGQPQHF
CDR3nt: TGTGCCAGCAGTTTAGGGGGTTCGGGTCAGCCCCAGCATTTT

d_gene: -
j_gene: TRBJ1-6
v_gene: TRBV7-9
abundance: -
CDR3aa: CASSLEGRDSPLHF
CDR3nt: TGTGCCAGCAGCTTAGAGGGGCGGGATTCACCCCTCCACTTT

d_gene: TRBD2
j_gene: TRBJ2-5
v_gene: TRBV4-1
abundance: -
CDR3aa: CASSQVGRLAGRETQYF
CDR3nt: TGCGCCAGCAGCCAAGTAGGCCGACTAGCGGGAAGGGAGACCCAGTACTTC

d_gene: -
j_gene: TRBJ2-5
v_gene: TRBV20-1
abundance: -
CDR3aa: CSANNRLNQETQYF
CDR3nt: TGCAGTGCTAATAACCGACTAAATCAAGAGACCCAGTACTTC

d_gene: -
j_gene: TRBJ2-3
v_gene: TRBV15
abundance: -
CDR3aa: CATSRDPLPGGPTDTQYF
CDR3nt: TGTGCCACCAGCAGAGATCCTCTTCCGGGGGGCCCCACAGATACGCAGTATTTT

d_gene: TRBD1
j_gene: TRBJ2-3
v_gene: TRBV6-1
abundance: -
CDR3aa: CASTAGQDSDTQYF
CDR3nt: TGTGCCAGCACTGCGGGACAGGATTCAGATACGCAGTATTTT

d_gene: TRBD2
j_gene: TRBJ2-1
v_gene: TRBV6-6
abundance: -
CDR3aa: CASSHLLAGGTDNEQFF
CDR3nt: TGTGCCAGCAGTCACTTACTAGCGGGGGGGACGGACAATGAGCAGTTCTTC

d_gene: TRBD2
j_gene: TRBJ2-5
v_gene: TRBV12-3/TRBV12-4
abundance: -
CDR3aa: CASSPQAGGLGKTQYF
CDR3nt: TGTGCCAGCAGTCCTCAAGCGGGGGGCCTAGGGAAGACCCAGTACTTC